These 6 T cell receptor beta chains were sequenced from one sample in a study of cytomegalovirus exposure and HLA in healthy donors. PCR used 60 Vbeta primers and 13 Jbeta primers. Sequencing used immunoSEQ multiplex PCR; TCRdb keeps in-frame clones, though not all of them. The repertoire table contains around 46,000 clones. The source material was PBMCs. The source is a woman aged 40 to 50 in good health and CMV-seronegative.

This chain uses TRBV5-1 with TRBJ1-5; D gene uncertain. Germline V lookup: CDR1 SGHRS, CDR2 YFSETQ. The length of the CDR3 is 16 residues. V was trimmed by 1 base and J by 6 bases, leaving 17 bases between them. The CDR3 DNA is TGCGCCAGCAGCTTGACCCCGGCCGGACTGGGTCAGCCCCAGCATTTT. Translation: CASSLTPAGLGQPQHF.

This chain links TRBV5-5 with TRBJ2-1, with a possible D match to TRBD2 (5 bases). In germline, CDR1 is SGHKS, CDR2 YYEKEE (reference sequence). The CDR3 runs to 14 residues. V was clipped by 5 bases and J by 5 bases, with 14 bases between them. CDR3 sequence: CASSHSGSDNEQFF. The CDR3 nucleotides read TGTGCCAGCAGTCACAGCGGATCCGACAATGAGCAGTTCTTC. The whole variable domain, remainder taken from reference TRBV5-5 and TRBJ2-1, is DAGVTQSPTHLIKTRGQQVTLRCSPISGHKSVSWYQQVLGQGPQFIFQYYEKEERGRGNFPDRFSARQFPNYSSELNVNALLLGDSALYLCASSHSGSDNEQFFGPGTRLTVL.

The V gene is TRBV7-2, the J gene TRBJ2-2; weak D call: TRBD2 (5 bases). Germline loops: CDR1 SGHTA, CDR2 FQGNSA. V lost 4 bases and J lost 3, with 12 bases in between. The CDR3 sequence is 15 residues long. CDR3 protein: CASSSRTGDTGELFF. The CDR3 nucleotides are TGTGCCAGCAGCTCCCGGACTGGGGACACCGGGGAGCTGTTTTTT.

This chain joins TRBV28 and TRBJ2-5, with 8 bases lining up with TRBD1. CDR3 length: 15 residues. Germline CDR1 and CDR2: MDHEN and SYDVKM. Losses at the gene ends were 3 bases for V and 2 bases for J; bases not matched to a gene: 5. The CDR3 spells CASSFGDRPQETQYF. The CDR3 DNA sequence: TGTGCCAGCAGTTTTGGGGACAGGCCTCAAGAGACCCAGTACTTC. Using reference TRBV28 and TRBJ2-5 for the parts outside the CDR3, the full variable domain is DVKVTQSSRYLVKRTGEKVFLECVQDMDHENMFWYRQDPGLGLRLIYFSYDVKMKEKGDIPEGYSVSREKKERFSLILESASTNQTSMYLCASSFGDRPQETQYFGPGTRLLVL.

CDR3 residues: CASSGGTSGSNTGELFF. CDR3 coding DNA: TGTGCCAGCAGCGGAGGGACTAGCGGGTCGAACACCGGGGAGCTGTTTTTT. The V and J genes are TRBV7-3 and TRBJ2-2; 12 nucleotides agree with TRBD2. Germline CDR1 reads SGHTA; CDR2 reads FQGTGA. The CDR3 totals 17 residues. After removal of 5 bases from V and 0 bases from J, the junction contained 4 bases not matched to a gene.

V and J are TRBV28 and TRBJ1-2; D is ambiguous. Trimming pared 1 base from V and 4 bases from J, leaving 7 bases between. The CDR3 length is 13 residues. Germline values: CDR1 MDHEN, CDR2 SYDVKM. CDR3 DNA sequence: TGTGCCAGCAGTTTATCGTCCGTCTATGGCTACACCTTC. Translation gives CASSLSSVYGYTF.